Each of the 16 T cell receptor beta chains below was sequenced from the same sample in a study of blood T cell repertoires in COVID-19 (dated by TCRdb to 2020 to 2021). Libraries were built with the immunoSEQ multiplex PCR assay. TCRdb took this table from immuneACCESS and kept in-frame rearrangements with V and J called. Such tables lack part of the clones; where checked against another copy, unresolved V genes explain under half of the gap, and the rest is unexplained. This sample has some 150,000 clones in its table, and roughly 90% of those were observed once. The top ten hold about 2.1% of the sample. The sequencing input was peripheral blood. The source of these receptors is a human donor in a cohort sampled during active COVID-19.

The chain couples TRBV6-1 to TRBJ1-5; 8 nucleotides agree with TRBD1. This CDR3 has 15 residues. Germline V gene data show CDR1 as MNHNS and CDR2 as SASEGT. V shed 3 bases, J shed 7 bases, and the junction held 8 bases outside the gene matches. The CDR3 DNA reads TGTGCCAGCAGTGAGATGGGACAGGCGTCCCAGCCCCAGCATTTT. Translation: CASSEMGQASQPQHF.

The chain recombines TRBV5-1 with TRBJ1-1, with D uncertain. The V gene lost 0 bases and the J gene lost 1 base, with 4 bases spanning the gap. Germline CDR1 reads SGHRS; CDR2 reads YFSETQ. The CDR3 consists of 13 residues. CDR3 residues: CASSLAQNTEAFF. The DNA for the CDR3 is TGCGCCAGCAGCTTGGCCCAGAACACTGAAGCTTTCTTT.

This chain links TRBV3-1 (or the pseudogene TRBV3-2) with TRBJ2-1, with D possibly TRBD1 on 5 matching bases. CDR1 is LGHDT, CDR2 YNNKEL, per germline (reference sequence). CDR3 size: 14 residues. Trimming stripped 3 bases from V and 3 bases from J, with 9 bases between. The CDR3 bases are TGTGCCAGCAGCCAGGGGCTACACTACAATGAGCAGTTCTTC. It encodes CASSQGLHYNEQFF.

The rearrangement links TRBV6-5 to TRBJ1-1; weak D call: TRBD1 (6 bases). Germline loops: CDR1 MNHEY, CDR2 SVGAGI. CDR3 length: 15 amino acids. Deletions cut 5 bases from V and 2 bases from J, with 15 bases between. Here the CDR3 DNA reads TGTGCCAGCAGTAGGGGGGGCGACTTTAACACTGAAGCTTTCTTT. Encoded protein: CASSRGGDFNTEAFF.

This chain connects TRBV11-2 to TRBJ2-5, with TRBD2 matching over 8 bases. V dropped 2 bases and J dropped 2; count of bases not matched to a gene: 7. Germline V lookup: CDR1 SGHAT, CDR2 FQNNGV. CDR3 size: 16 residues. This CDR3 reads CASSLTRAGAQETQYF. The CDR3, as DNA: TGTGCCAGCAGCTTAACACGAGCGGGAGCACAAGAGACCCAGTACTTC.

J is TRBJ2-7 and V is TRBV18, with D possibly matching TRBD2 (7 bases). Germline CDR1 KGHSH, CDR2 LQKENI. The CDR3 covers 16 residues. The V end was cut by 3 bases, the J end by 6 bases, with 21 bases between. DNA for the CDR3: TGTGCCAGCTCACCCCTCGGGGGGCGCGAGGCTTCCGAGCAGTACTTC. It translates to CASSPLGGREASEQYF.

The rearrangement joins TRBV11-2 to TRBJ2-2; 11 positions agree with TRBD2. CDR1 is SGHAT, CDR2 FQNNGV, per germline. The CDR3 is 16 amino acids. After removal of 5 bases from V and 2 bases from J, the junction contained 4 bases not matched to a gene. The CDR3 is CASSETSGINTGELFF. CDR3 DNA sequence: TGTGCCAGCAGCGAGACTAGCGGGATCAACACCGGGGAGCTGTTTTTT.

In this sample, this clone turned up many times. This chain connects TRBV24-1 to TRBJ1-2, with D maybe TRBD1 (5 bases). Trimming left V 3 bases short and J 6 bases short, with 13 bases between. The CDR3 totals 14 residues. CDR1 is KGHDR, CDR2 SFDVKD, per germline. The CDR3 nucleotides read TGTGCCACCAGTGATCTGGGACTTTCGCATGGCTACACCTTC. Amino acid sequence: CATSDLGLSHGYTF.

The gene calls are TRBV6-2 or TRBV6-3 and TRBJ2-4, with TRBD2 matching over 8 bases. The V segment lost 6 bases and the J segment 3 bases; nucleotides outside the gene matches: 7. The CDR3 is made up of 15 amino acids. Germline V gene data show CDR1 as MNHEY and CDR2 as SVGEGT. Written as DNA, the CDR3 is TGTGCCAGCAGCCTTGCCGGGGGGGGCAAAAACATTCAGTACTTC. This sequence encodes CASSLAGGGKNIQYF.

The chain employs TRBV7-6 and TRBJ2-7; D might be TRBD2 (7 bases). The CDR3 is made up of 13 amino acids. Germline V gene sequence: CDR1 SGHVS, CDR2 FNYEAQ. Trimming stripped 4 bases from V and 3 bases from J, with 10 bases between. DNA of the CDR3: TGTGCCAGCAGCTCGGGGGGCCACTACGAGCAGTACTTC. Its translation is CASSSGGHYEQYF.

The chain carries TRBV5-1 and TRBJ2-1, with TRBD1 matching 7 bases. V shed 4 bases, J shed 4 bases, and the junction held 5 bases outside the gene matches. Germline assignment: CDR1 SGHRS and CDR2 YFSETQ. The CDR3 runs to 14 residues. The CDR3 reads CASSPEGAYNEQFF. In DNA, the CDR3 is TGCGCCAGCAGCCCCGAGGGGGCTTACAATGAGCAGTTCTTC.

As to this clone: At one boundary the junction diverges from the germline segment, which might be a read error. The chain recombines TRBV7-7 with TRBJ2-1; TRBD1 matches at 7 bases. The CDR3 is made up of 13 amino acids. Germline CDR1 reads SSHAT; CDR2 reads FNYEAQ (reference sequence). The CDR3 is CASSRAQGHEQFF. CDR3 DNA sequence: TGTGCTAGCAGCAGAGCACAGGGGCATGAGCAGTTCTTC.

Worth noting for this clone: Mismatch with germline at one junction end may stem from a read error. The chain combines TRBV30 with TRBJ2-3; the match to TRBD2 covers 8 bases. Germline lookup yields CDR1 GTSNPN and CDR2 SVGIG (reference sequence). The CDR3 is made up of 9 amino acids. As DNA, the CDR3 is TGTGCCTGGAGTCTCAGCGGGGGTTTT. Amino acid sequence: CAWSLSGGF.

This chain connects TRBV27 to TRBJ1-1, with TRBD1 matching over 7 bases. V was pared by 5 bases and J by 6 bases, with 9 bases of the junction left unmatched. The CDR3 runs 14 residues. CDR1 is MNHEY and CDR2 is SMNVEV in the germline V gene (reference sequence). CDR3 nucleotide sequence: TGTGCCAGCAGTCCAAGCGACAGGGCCCCTGAAGCTTTCTTT. Translation: CASSPSDRAPEAFF.

This chain uses TRBV11-2 with TRBJ1-2, with 10 bases aligning to TRBD1. Trimming took 5 bases from V and 8 from J; bases not matched to a gene: 8. Per the germline V gene, CDR1 is SGHAT and CDR2 is FQNNGV. The CDR3 is 14 residues long. The CDR3 DNA follows: TGTGCCAGCAGCCCGGACAGGGGGGGATGGGGCTACACCTTC. It codes for CASSPDRGGWGYTF.

The genes are TRBV7-6 and TRBJ2-3; D perhaps matches TRBD1 (5 bases). Germline CDR1 SGHVS, CDR2 FNYEAQ. Trimming shortened V by 5 bases and J by 1 base, and 13 bases separated the two germline ends. The CDR3 totals 15 residues. The chain's CDR3 is CASSRSWGGTDTQYF. DNA of the CDR3: TGTGCCAGCAGCCGAAGTTGGGGCGGCACAGATACGCAGTATTTT.